This T cell receptor (beta chain) derives from a study of neoadjuvant anti-PD-1 for oral cavity cancer (dated by TCRdb to 2020 to 2023). Notes on the research overall: Before curative-intent surgical resection, most patients were given three to four biweekly doses of nivolumab at 3 mg/kg. There were about a dozen patients in the parent correlative cohort, and the response rate was around 35%. A fourth nivolumab dose was given around day 43 to patients without progression, and definitive surgical resection was performed in those patients on days 50-56. Responders were defined as patients with complete response, partial response or stable disease by RECIST 1.1; non-responders were defined as patients with progression. Overall study results and their limits: Only three patients per response group were included in the TCR analyses, and the authors called for validation in larger cohorts. Larger post-treatment sizes of preexisting intratumoral clones correlated with greater tumor shrinkage, suggesting expansion of preexisting clones contributed to response. Higher pretreatment blood Treg/Th17 ratios correlated with both higher pretreatment blood TCRbeta clonality and lower post-treatment tumor TCRbeta clonality.

What this sample's time point label stands for: before neoadjuvant nivolumab. Patients had been newly diagnosed with stage II-IVA oral cavity squamous cell carcinoma, and no prior systemic or radiation treatment had been given to the patients. The cohort was made up of patients with locally advanced, HPV-negative oral cavity squamous cell carcinoma. The samples were obtained from a longitudinal correlative study of a single-arm phase II trial testing neoadjuvant nivolumab in oral cavity squamous cell carcinoma. Subject-matched pre- and post-treatment PBMCs and tumors from three responders and three non-responders were subjected to genomic DNA-based TCRbeta sequencing. The Maxwell RSC DNA from Tissue kit was used to isolate genomic DNA from tumor tissue. A note on this clone: The clone's antigen remains unknown. Base qualities are not recorded, but no much larger clone differs from it by a single base.

CDR1 and CDR2, per the germline V gene (reference sequence), are WNHNN and SYGVQD. The CDR3, cysteine through phenylalanine, is 15 amino acids long. The CDR3 DNA has 45 bases and is translated from base 1. V drops 3 bases and J drops 0 bases, leaving 9 bases in between. Survey sequencing of tumors used two replicates per sample, and the tumor libraries mostly started from about 5 ug of input genomic DNA. TCRbeta libraries were prepared with the immunoSEQ hsTCRbeta kit according to the manufacturer's instructions. The completed libraries were mixed into a single pool at 3 nM, then sequenced with an Illumina NovaSeq 6000 S4 flow cell. As for the original processing: The immunoSEQ Analyzer was used for raw data preprocessing and quality control. The analysis was restricted to productive rearrangements, with each unique CDR3 amino acid sequence defining a clonotype. Repertoire clonality was estimated as the Gini-Simpson index, which was calculated using the R package tcR. Student's t test was used to compare Gini indices, while Pearson correlation assessed associations with tumor size change. Not all clones reach the TCRdb copy of this immuneACCESS table, which keeps in-frame sequences only. Checked studies attribute under half of the gap to unresolved V genes and leave the rest unexplained. V, J and clone size reflect that table, while D and trimming were determined from the DNA. The sample yields 9,500 to 15,000 clones; about 60% were counted once. The ten biggest clones cover under 7.5% of the sample.

The sequence derives from a person between 40 and 85 years old with oral cavity squamous cell carcinoma. The donor label of this sample is uncertain. The sequence links TRBV10-1 to TRBJ2-1; matching of 5 bases hints at TRBD2 as the D gene. Sequences were derived from tumor tissue, sampled before nivolumab (anti-PD-1) treatment. The DNA sequence is as follows: TGCGCCAGCAGTGATATAGCGAGCTCCTACAATGAGCAGTTCTTC. It is translated as CASSDIASSYNEQFF.